Following are 31 T cell receptor beta chains from one sample sequenced in a study of T cells in localized non-small cell lung cancer (TCRdb year 2020). Library preparation was by the immunoSEQ multiplex PCR assay. What TCRdb holds here is the immuneACCESS table cut down to in-frame rearrangements. Part of the clones is not present; checked against another copy, under half of the missing clones reflect an unresolved V gene, and the others are unexplained. In all, the sample holds fewer than 30,000 clones, and more than 85% of those were seen once. About 14% of the sample comes from the top ten. Sequenced here: peripheral blood, sampled before any cancer treatment. These receptors came from a female donor at least 60 years old with stage II squamous cell lung carcinoma.

The rearrangement uses TRBV18 and TRBJ2-7; TRBD1 matches at 8 bases. The germline gives CDR1 KGHSH, CDR2 LQKENI. CDR3 length: 16 amino acids. V shed 6 bases, J shed 6 bases, and the junction held 16 bases outside the gene matches. The CDR3 DNA reads as TGTGCCAGCTCCCCAGGGGCCGGACAGGGTCTCTCCGAGCAGTACTTC. This encodes CASSPGAGQGLSEQYF.

V is TRBV7-2 and J is TRBJ2-2, with D perhaps matching TRBD2 (5 bases). The CDR3 totals 14 residues. CDR1 SGHTA and CDR2 FQGNSA come from the germline V gene. Trimming took off 5 bases at V and 3 bases at J, with 10 bases between the two ends. The CDR3 region has the DNA TGTGCCAGCAGCGGAGGACTGTACACCGGGGAGCTGTTTTTT. Protein sequence: CASSGGLYTGELFF.

The gene calls are TRBV19 and TRBJ2-3; TRBD2 matches 11 bases. The CDR3 is 18 residues long. The junction had 10 bases not matched to a gene; V was cut back by 5 bases and J by 0 bases. Germline loops: CDR1 LNHDA, CDR2 SQIVND (reference sequence). CDR3 sequence: CASSLTLAGARSTDTQYF. CDR3 nucleotides: TGTGCCAGTAGTCTCACACTAGCGGGAGCTCGGAGCACAGATACGCAGTATTTT.

V usage is TRBV4-3 and J usage is TRBJ1-6, with unresolved D. Germline CDR1 is LGHNA and CDR2 is YSLEER. The CDR3 length is 14 residues. With 4 bases removed from V and 10 bases from J, the gap between germline ends came to 14 bases. The CDR3 coding sequence is TGCGCCAGCAGCCCAAGCGTGCTGGGGTCACCCCTCCACTTT. It encodes CASSPSVLGSPLHF.

The chain carries TRBV18 and TRBJ2-3; maybe TRBD2 (6 bases). The germline CDR1 and CDR2 sequences are KGHSH and LQKENI. The length of the CDR3 is 16 residues. Deletions cut 5 bases from V and 6 bases from J, with 21 bases between. CDR3 residues: CASSSSRDSGWDTQYF. CDR3 nucleotides: TGTGCCAGCTCATCATCCCGGGACTCAGGCTGGGATACGCAGTATTTT.

V and J are TRBV5-1 and TRBJ1-2; D is unresolved. CDR1 SGHRS and CDR2 YFSETQ come from the germline V gene. This CDR3 has 17 amino acids. V gave up 0 bases and J gave up 4 bases, with 19 bases separating them. The CDR3 loop reads CASSLAGTAPTIYGYTF. The CDR3 region has the DNA TGCGCCAGCAGCTTGGCCGGAACAGCGCCTACTATCTATGGCTACACCTTC.

This clone showed up just a few times. The chain joins TRBV7-9 to TRBJ1-1; D is undetermined. Germline V lookup: CDR1 SEHNR, CDR2 FQNEAQ (reference sequence). The CDR3 is 13 amino acids. V lost 7 bases, J lost 0 bases, and 9 bases lay in between. CDR3: CASTLVLNTEAFF. The CDR3 DNA reads as TGTGCCAGCACCCTTGTTCTGAACACTGAAGCTTTCTTT. Filled out from reference TRBV7-9 and TRBJ1-1, the complete variable domain reads DTGVSQNPRHKITKRGQNVTFRCDPISEHNRLYWYRQTLGQGPEFLTYFQNEAQLEKSRLLSDRFSAERPKGSFSTLEIQRTEQGDSAMYLCASTLVLNTEAFFGQGTRLTVV.

The chain carries TRBV7-2 and TRBJ1-5, with D perhaps matching TRBD1 (5 bases). CDR1 and CDR2 from the germline V gene are SGHTA and FQGNSA. The CDR3 sequence is 15 residues long. Trimming stripped 3 bases from V and 0 bases from J, with 9 bases between. In DNA form, the CDR3 reads TGTGCCAGCAGCTTCCGACAGAATAGCAATCAGCCCCAGCATTTT. Translated: CASSFRQNSNQPQHF.

J is TRBJ2-3 and V is TRBV7-8; D perhaps matches TRBD2 (7 bases). Germline-derived CDR1 and CDR2 are SGHVS and FQNEAQ. The CDR3 length is 17 residues. Trimming removed 4 bases from V and 2 bases from J, with 19 bases in between. The CDR3 loop reads CASSSEEAGAPTDTQYF. The CDR3 DNA reads TGTGCCAGCAGCTCAGAGGAGGCGGGGGCCCCCACAGATACGCAGTATTTT.

This clone appeared a single time. This chain joins TRBV18 and TRBJ2-7, with D unclear. The germline V gene encodes CDR1 KGHSH and CDR2 LQKENI. The CDR3 covers 13 residues. The ends were cut back, 3 bases at V and 5 bases at J, with 11 bases in the middle. CDR3 sequence: CASSPLTANEQYF. In DNA form, the CDR3 reads TGTGCCAGCTCACCCCTGACTGCGAACGAGCAGTACTTC. The complete variable domain, with remaining parts taken from reference TRBV18 and TRBJ2-7, reads NAGVMQNPRHLVRRRGQEARLRCSPMKGHSHVYWYRQLPEEGLKFMVYLQKENIIDESGMPKERFSAEFPKEGPSILRIQQVVRGDSAAYFCASSPLTANEQYFGPGTRLTVT.

The CDR3 DNA is TGTGCCAGCAGGGGGCAAGGGACCACATACTATGGCTACACCTTC. This codes for CASRGQGTTYYGYTF. V is TRBV28 and J is TRBJ1-2, with D possibly matching TRBD1 (5 bases). CDR1 MDHEN and CDR2 SYDVKM come from the germline V gene. The V gene lost 6 bases and the J gene lost 3 bases, with 17 bases spanning the gap. This CDR3 is built from 15 residues.

The CDR3 nucleotides read TGTGCCAGCAGTTACAGTCTGAACACTGAAGCTTTCTTT. Its translation is CASSYSLNTEAFF. The chain is built from TRBV6-5 and TRBJ1-1, with D unresolved. V was clipped by 2 bases and J by 0 bases, with 4 bases between them. CDR1 and CDR2 from the germline V gene are MNHEY and SVGAGI. This CDR3 spans 13 amino acids.

This chain connects TRBV28 to TRBJ2-2, with TRBD2 identical over 7 bases. Germline assignment: CDR1 MDHEN and CDR2 SYDVKM. This CDR3 is built from 17 residues. V lost 2 bases to trimming and J lost 10 bases; unmatched junction nucleotides: 16. The CDR3 DNA reads as TGTGCCAGCAGTTTAGCGGCCGGTGGCGGGAGAAGGGTGGAGCTGTTTTTT. Translated, it gives CASSLAAGGGRRVELFF.

The chain couples TRBV5-6 to TRBJ1-2; no definite D call. Germline CDR1 reads SGHDT; CDR2 reads YYEEEE. The CDR3 loop spans 15 amino acids. Trimming removed 3 bases from V and 5 bases from J, with 17 bases in between. The CDR3 DNA is TGTGCCAGCAGCTCTTACTCTGGTTGGGCTTATGGCTACACCTTC. It translates to CASSSYSGWAYGYTF.

The genes are TRBV6-1 and TRBJ1-2; unclear D gene. This CDR3 spans 12 amino acids. Trimming removed 9 bases from V and 4 bases from J, with 12 bases in between. Germline V lookup: CDR1 MNHNS, CDR2 SASEGT. CDR3 residues: CASHFSGYGYTF. The CDR3, as DNA: TGTGCCAGTCATTTCTCCGGCTATGGCTACACCTTC.

V and J are TRBV27 and TRBJ2-1; D is undetermined. CDR3 length: 16 residues. V shed 6 bases and J shed 0 bases, with 15 bases lying between them. Germline V CDR1 and CDR2: MNHEY, SMNVEV (reference sequence). CDR3 in DNA: TGTGCCAGCAGCCGAACAAGTCCCGGCTCCTACAATGAGCAGTTCTTC. Translating gives CASSRTSPGSYNEQFF.

V usage is TRBV29-1 and J usage is TRBJ2-2, with TRBD1 matching over 7 bases. CDR3 length: 14 amino acids. The germline V gene encodes CDR1 SQVTM and CDR2 ANQGSEA. The ends lost 4 bases at V and 0 bases at J; junction bases unmatched: 2. The CDR3 loop reads CSVGQGANTGELFF. The CDR3, as DNA: TGCAGCGTTGGGCAGGGGGCGAACACCGGGGAGCTGTTTTTT.

This chain's CDR3 is CASSVYAGGFSTNTGELFF. CDR3 bases: TGTGCCAGTAGTGTTTACGCGGGAGGATTTTCAACGAACACCGGGGAGCTGTTTTTT. This chain uses TRBV19 with TRBJ2-2; 8 nucleotides line up with TRBD2. The CDR3 consists of 19 residues. Germline CDR1 LNHDA, CDR2 SQIVND (reference sequence). Trimming at V came to 5 bases and at J to 0 bases, leaving 14 bases not matched to a gene.

The CDR3 DNA reads as TGTGCCAGTAGTTCGAGAGGCGGCGGGGGTGAGCAGTTCTTC. Protein: CASSSRGGGGEQFF. The chain combines TRBV19 with TRBJ2-1, with 7 bases fitting TRBD2. This CDR3 is built from 14 residues. J was trimmed by 9 bases and V by 5 bases; bases with no gene match: 10. The germline CDR1 and CDR2 sequences are LNHDA and SQIVND (reference sequence).

J is TRBJ1-6 and V is TRBV19; 9 nucleotides align to TRBD1. This CDR3 spans 17 amino acids. With V trimmed by 6 bases and J by 9 bases, 15 bases remained unmatched. CDR1 and CDR2 (germline): LNHDA, SQIVND (reference sequence). The CDR3 sequence is CASRPNRGLEGLSPLHF. The CDR3 DNA is TGTGCCAGTAGACCTAACAGGGGGCTAGAGGGTCTTTCACCCCTCCACTTT.

This CDR3 reads CSLSGGTEAFF. The CDR3 DNA reads as TGCAGCCTCTCTGGGGGCACTGAAGCTTTCTTT. V usage is TRBV20-1 and J usage is TRBJ1-1; D perhaps matches TRBD1 (5 bases). This CDR3 region has 11 residues. Germline V gene data show CDR1 as DFQATT and CDR2 as SNEGSKA (reference sequence).

V usage is TRBV9 and J usage is TRBJ1-3; D call uncertain. Trimming shortened V by 4 bases and J by 1 base, and 21 bases separated the two germline ends. The germline CDR1 and CDR2 sequences are SGDLS and YYNGEE. The CDR3 spans 18 residues. The CDR3: CASSLGRTDAESGNTIYF. In DNA, the CDR3 is TGTGCCAGCAGCCTCGGCAGGACTGACGCTGAATCTGGAAACACCATATATTTT.

This clone has a single count. The V and J genes are TRBV19 and TRBJ1-1; D is uncertain. V was clipped by 7 bases and J by 4 bases, with 10 bases between them. The CDR3 consists of 12 residues. CDR1 and CDR2 (germline): LNHDA, SQIVND (reference sequence). The CDR3 region has the DNA TGTGCCAGTAACCGGGAGGGCACTGAAGCTTTCTTT. Translation gives CASNREGTEAFF.

On this clone: Other nucleotide sequences in the sample specify the same CDR3. The genes are TRBV29-1 and TRBJ1-1, with 7 bases identical to TRBD1. This CDR3 contains 13 residues. The germline gives CDR1 SQVTM, CDR2 ANQGSEA. The trim removed 4 bases at V and 0 bases at J, leaving 2 bases unmatched. CDR3 coding DNA: TGCAGCGTTGGGGACAGAGTGAACACTGAAGCTTTCTTT. Translation gives CSVGDRVNTEAFF. The variable domain in full, with the rest retrieved from reference TRBV29-1 and TRBJ1-1, is SAVISQKPSRDICQRGTSLTIQCQVDSQVTMMFWYRQQPGQSLTLIATANQGSEATYESGFVIDKFPISRPNLTFSTLTVSNMSPEDSSIYLCSVGDRVNTEAFFGQGTRLTVV.

This clone was picked up one time. This sequence joins TRBV30 and TRBJ2-1, with D tentatively TRBD2 (6 bases). Trimming pared 5 bases from V and 9 bases from J, leaving 14 bases between. CDR3 size: 12 residues. CDR1 and CDR2 from the germline V gene are GTSNPN and SVGIG (reference sequence). This CDR3 is CAWETPGGEQFF. The CDR3 DNA sequence: TGTGCCTGGGAGACTCCCGGGGGTGAGCAGTTCTTC.

The chain is built from TRBV7-3 and TRBJ2-3; D gene uncertain. This CDR3 comprises 13 residues. V dropped 5 bases and J dropped 5 bases, with 11 bases sitting between them. Looked up from germline, CDR1 is SGHTA and CDR2 is FQGTGA. The CDR3 DNA reads as TGTGCCAGCAGCGTGGGGAAACGAGATACGCAGTATTTT. Amino acids: CASSVGKRDTQYF.

This chain joins TRBV5-4 and TRBJ1-1; possibly TRBD1 for D (5 bases). The V end lost 5 bases, the J end lost 6 bases, and 14 bases lay between the germline ends. This CDR3 contains 13 residues. Germline values: CDR1 SGHNT, CDR2 YYREEE (reference sequence). CDR3 in amino acids: CASRGTDNAEAFF. The CDR3 DNA is TGTGCCAGCAGGGGAACGGACAACGCTGAAGCTTTCTTT. The full variable domain, with the rest looked up from reference TRBV5-4 and TRBJ1-1, is ETGVTQSPTHLIKTRGQQVTLRCSSQSGHNTVSWYQQALGQGPQFIFQYYREEENGRGNFPPRFSGLQFPNYSSELNVNALELDDSALYLCASRGTDNAEAFFGQGTRLTVV.

The chain couples TRBV7-9 to TRBJ2-5; no reliable D call. Deletions cut 5 bases from V and 2 bases from J, with 12 bases between. There are 14 residues in the CDR3. Germline lookup yields CDR1 SEHNR and CDR2 FQNEAQ (reference sequence). In DNA form, the CDR3 reads TGTGCCAGCAGCCCCCGGACGGATCAAGAGACCCAGTACTTC. Its translation is CASSPRTDQETQYF. The full variable domain, rest sourced from reference TRBV7-9 and TRBJ2-5, is DTGVSQNPRHKITKRGQNVTFRCDPISEHNRLYWYRQTLGQGPEFLTYFQNEAQLEKSRLLSDRFSAERPKGSFSTLEIQRTEQGDSAMYLCASSPRTDQETQYFGPGTRLLVL.

The chain recombines TRBV28 with TRBJ1-3, with a weak D call TRBD1 (5 bases). The CDR3 is 15 residues long. From germline, CDR1 is MDHEN and CDR2 SYDVKM. V was shortened by 4 bases and J by 0 bases, with 10 bases between the two germline ends. The chain's CDR3 is CASSWDLSSGNTIYF. CDR3 DNA: TGTGCCAGCAGTTGGGACCTCTCCTCTGGAAACACCATATATTTT.

The CDR3 sequence is CASTLGEKLFF. The CDR3 DNA follows: TGTGCCAGCACCCTGGGTGAAAAACTGTTTTTT. The chain couples TRBV25-1 to TRBJ1-4; D uncertain. CDR3 length equals 11 residues. In germline, CDR1 is MGHDK, CDR2 SYGVNS. V lost 7 bases, J lost 7 bases, and 7 bases lay in between.

The chain uses TRBV11-2 and TRBJ2-6, with TRBD2 as a possible D gene (6 bases). The CDR3 spans 16 residues. CDR1 is SGHAT and CDR2 is FQNNGV in the germline V gene. Trimming left V 2 bases short and J 4 bases short, with 12 bases between. The CDR3 loop is CASSLRAGPGANVLTF. The CDR3, as DNA: TGTGCCAGCAGCTTAAGGGCGGGGCCCGGGGCCAACGTCCTGACTTTC.